This TCR beta chain came from a study of cytomegalovirus exposure and HLA in healthy donors. Findings and limits, study-wide: DRB1 showed the most TCR associations and HLA-C the fewest in a later analysis, as rates varied by HLA locus. A later analysis linked a missense DCLRE1C variant to TCR beta V- and J-gene trimming.

V was pared by 4 bases and J by 1 base, with 10 bases between. The CDR3 is 14 residues long. Looked up from germline, CDR1 is SGHNT and CDR2 is YYREEE (reference sequence). PCR was performed using 60 Vbeta and 13 Jbeta primers. Sequencing was performed with immunoSEQ multiplex PCR; in TCRdb, only in-frame clones are kept and a portion is missing. The table lists fewer than 90,000 clones, 75% to 80% of them singletons. This clone was seen only once. Its target is unknown. The receptor was derived from a female donor in good health and CMV-seronegative. Sequencing was done on a sample of PBMCs. The chain combines TRBV5-4 with TRBJ2-3; no definite D call. The CDR3 sequence is CASSPESGTDTQYF. The CDR3 DNA reads TGTGCCAGCAGCCCGGAGTCCGGCACAGATACGCAGTATTTT.